In this sample, the clone carrying this T cell receptor (beta chain) turned up once. What it recognizes is unknown. Pooling was applied to second doses at about 4 or about 12 weeks. The entry originates in a study of T cell responses to AZD1222 COVID-19 vaccine. General study results and limits: The reported proportion of spike-specific TCRs targeting unmutated variant regions was nearly half.

TCRdb keeps only in-frame clones here, not all; method: immunoSEQ multiplex PCR. Among 110,000 or so clones listed, roughly 91% were seen once. In germline, CDR1 is KGHDR, CDR2 SFDVKD. This CDR3 region has 15 residues. V dropped 2 bases and J dropped 3 bases, with 11 bases sitting between them. The clonotype comes from an adult who received the AZD1222 COVID-19 vaccine. The chain links TRBV24-1 to TRBJ2-3, with D hard to call. The specimen comprised peripheral blood, sampled 28 days after the second AZD1222 dose. The CDR3 sequence is CATSDSSRATDTQYF. Written as DNA, the CDR3 is TGTGCCACCAGTGATTCCTCCCGGGCGACAGATACGCAGTATTTT.